This is a list of T cell receptor beta chains from one sample in a study of beta chain features in type 1 diabetes. Measured with immunoSEQ multiplex PCR; TCRdb has only the in-frame clones, and not every one. The sample holds 150,000 to 170,000 clones; around a tenth are singletons and the top ten take less than 0.5%. The sequenced sample was central memory CD4+ T cells from blood. The receptors shown here come from a man under 40 with type 1 diabetes. Both conserved end residues are part of each CDR3. A D gene is named only where the DNA matches it firmly. Clone size is shown for a subset of rows, as once, few, many or a class of expanded clone.

TRBJ2-1 | TRBV9 | - | - | TGTGCCAGCAGCGTAGCGACTGTCTACAATGAGCAGTTCTTC | CASSVATVYNEQFF
TRBJ2-3 | TRBV5-6 | few | - | TGTGCCAGCAGCTTGTTACAGCGGAGCACAGATACGCAGTATTTT | CASSLLQRSTDTQYF
TRBJ1-1 | TRBV7-2 | few | - | TGTGCCAGCAGCTTAATCGGGAACACTGAAGCTTTCTTT | CASSLIGNTEAFF
TRBJ2-2 | TRBV6-5 | few | - | TGTGCCAGCAGCGGACTGCTCACCGGGGAGCTGTTTTTT | CASSGLLTGELFF
TRBJ2-3 | TRBV7-8 | - | TRBD2 | TGTGCCAGCAGCGGACGACTAGCGGAAAACACAGATACGCAGTATTTT | CASSGRLAENTDTQYF
TRBJ1-5 | TRBV27 | - | - | TGTGCCAGCAGTTCACGGGGGGGGCGCAATCAGCCCCAGCATTTT | CASSSRGGRNQPQHF
TRBJ2-7 | TRBV6-6 | - | TRBD1 | TGTGCCAGCAGTCGTCCGGGACAGGGGGCATACGAGCAGTACTTC | CASSRPGQGAYEQYF
TRBJ1-1 | TRBV5-1 | - | TRBD1 | TGCGCCAGCAGCTTGCTGGGACAGGGGGCAACGAACACTGAAGCTTTCTTT | CASSLLGQGATNTEAFF
TRBJ1-2 | TRBV19 | - | - | TGTGCCAGTAGTTATTCGGAGCTGGCGAGTGGCTACACCTTC | CASSYSELASGYTF
TRBJ2-2 | TRBV7-2 | - | - | TGTGCCAGCAGCTTAGATGGACTGGGATTGGGGGAGCTGTTTTTT | CASSLDGLGLGELFF
TRBJ2-3 | TRBV18 | - | TRBD1 | TGTGCCAGCTCACCGCTGGGACAGGGGCCCCCAGATACGCAGTATTTT | CASSPLGQGPPDTQYF
TRBJ2-3 | TRBV5-5 | - | TRBD1 | TGTGCCAGCAGCTTCGGACAGGGGACAAACACAGATACGCAGTATTTT | CASSFGQGTNTDTQYF
TRBJ2-3 | TRBV13 | few | TRBD2 | TGTGCCAGCAGCCTACGAGCGGGAGCGAGCACAGATACGCAGTATTTT | CASSLRAGASTDTQYF
TRBJ1-2 | TRBV28 | few | - | TGTGCCAGCAGTCCCTCCCGAGGACTAATCTATGGCTACACCTTC | CASSPSRGLIYGYTF
TRBJ2-5 | TRBV6-6 | few | TRBD1 | TGTGCCAGCAGGGCAACAGGGGGAGAGACCCAGTACTTC | CASRATGGETQYF
TRBJ1-2 | TRBV9 | - | - | TGTGCCAGCAGCGTAGAACTCCAGGGCTATGGCTACACCTTC | CASSVELQGYGYTF
TRBJ2-7 | TRBV4-2 | - | TRBD1 | TGTGCCAGCAGCCAAGCCGACAGGGGGGACCACGAGCAGTACTTC | CASSQADRGDHEQYF
TRBJ2-7 | TRBV7-2 | few | TRBD2 | TGTGCCAGCAGCTTAGAGGGACTAGCAATCTACGAGCAGTACTTC | CASSLEGLAIYEQYF
TRBJ2-2 | TRBV7-9 | - | - | TGTGCCAGCAGCCTCCTGCGTATGGCGGTGAATCCCGGGGAGCTGTTTTTT | CASSLLRMAVNPGELFF
TRBJ2-5 | TRBV5-4 | few | - | TGTGCCAGCACCGTACAGGGTCCCCAAGAGACCCAGTACTTC | CASTVQGPQETQYF
TRBJ1-5 | TRBV7-2 | few | - | TGTGCCAGCAGTATTACAGGGCCCCATCAGCCCCAGCATTTT | CASSITGPHQPQHF
TRBJ1-5 | TRBV19 | few | TRBD1 | TGTGCCAGCTGGGACGGACAGGAAAGCCAGCCCCAGCATTTT | CASWDGQESQPQHF